A selection of T cell receptor beta chains follows, all from one sample in a study of T cells in Graves' hyperthyroidism and ophthalmopathy. MiXCR was run by TCRdb on the multiplex PCR reads, yielding one entry per CDR3 protein. The repertoire holds some 740,000 distinct CDR3 sequences, with about 15% as singletons. Specimen: blood. The receptors originated from a woman younger than 35 with Graves' hyperthyroidism. The CDR3 runs from the conserved cysteine through the conserved F or W. The order of the fields is clone size, J gene, V gene, D gene, CDR3 protein, CDR3 DNA. D genes are given only for firm matches. Clone size, where shown, is once, few, many, or a class for clones that have expanded.

clone size: NA
J gene: TRBJ1-2
V gene: TRBV4-3
D gene: NA
CDR3 protein: CASSQAPEGPNYGYTF
CDR3 DNA: TGCGCCAGCAGCCAAGCTCCGGAGGGCCCCAACTATGGCTACACCTTC

clone size: NA
J gene: TRBJ2-5
V gene: TRBV7-6
D gene: NA
CDR3 protein: CASSFPMSKTQYF
CDR3 DNA: TGTGCCAGCAGCTTCCCCATGTCAAAGACCCAGTACTTC

clone size: few
J gene: TRBJ1-4
V gene: TRBV28
D gene: NA
CDR3 protein: CASSSGQLDEKLFF
CDR3 DNA: TGTGCCAGCAGTTCGGGACAACTAGATGAAAAACTGTTTTTT

clone size: many
J gene: TRBJ2-7
V gene: TRBV18
D gene: TRBD2
CDR3 protein: CASFKTAGGSYEQYF
CDR3 DNA: TGTGCCAGCTTTAAGACGGCGGGAGGATCCTACGAGCAGTACTTC

clone size: NA
J gene: TRBJ2-1
V gene: TRBV4-3
D gene: NA
CDR3 protein: CASSQDEAGLSSYNEQFF
CDR3 DNA: TGCGCCAGCAGCCAAGACGAGGCTGGATTAAGCTCCTACAATGAGCAGTTCTTC

clone size: many
J gene: TRBJ2-7
V gene: TRBV12-3/TRBV12-4
D gene: TRBD1
CDR3 protein: CASSFPLGQGNEQYF
CDR3 DNA: TGTGCCAGCAGTTTCCCCCTCGGACAGGGAAACGAGCAGTACTTC

clone size: NA
J gene: TRBJ1-2
V gene: TRBV25-1
D gene: NA
CDR3 protein: CASSREQDYGYTF
CDR3 DNA: TGTGCCAGCAGCCGAGAGCAGGACTATGGCTACACCTTC

clone size: few
J gene: TRBJ1-6
V gene: TRBV28
D gene: TRBD1
CDR3 protein: CASSFQGAYNSPLHF
CDR3 DNA: TGTGCCAGCAGTTTTCAGGGGGCCTATAATTCACCCCTCCACTTT

clone size: NA
J gene: TRBJ2-5
V gene: TRBV5-1
D gene: NA
CDR3 protein: CASRVEVEETQYF
CDR3 DNA: TGCGCCAGCAGGGTTGAGGTCGAAGAGACCCAGTACTTC

clone size: many
J gene: TRBJ2-4
V gene: TRBV5-5
D gene: NA
CDR3 protein: CASSLLGGQAKNIQYF
CDR3 DNA: TGTGCCAGCAGCCTGTTGGGGGGACAGGCCAAAAACATTCAGTACTTC

clone size: many
J gene: TRBJ1-1
V gene: TRBV13
D gene: TRBD1
CDR3 protein: CASSFGTGGTEAFF
CDR3 DNA: TGTGCCAGCAGCTTCGGAACAGGGGGCACTGAAGCTTTCTTT

clone size: few
J gene: TRBJ2-6
V gene: TRBV30
D gene: TRBD1
CDR3 protein: CAWSRRLRQGDPGANVLTF
CDR3 DNA: TGTGCCTGGAGTAGAAGGCTTAGACAGGGGGATCCTGGGGCCAACGTCCTGACTTTC

clone size: few
J gene: TRBJ2-7
V gene: TRBV25-1
D gene: TRBD2
CDR3 protein: CASSVLAGYEQYF
CDR3 DNA: TGTGCCAGCAGTGTCCTAGCGGGGTACGAGCAGTACTTC

clone size: NA
J gene: TRBJ1-2
V gene: TRBV6-1
D gene: NA
CDR3 protein: CASSRVGIYGYTF
CDR3 DNA: TGTGCCAGCAGCAGGGTCGGTATATATGGCTACACCTTC

clone size: few
J gene: TRBJ2-2
V gene: TRBV9
D gene: TRBD2
CDR3 protein: CASSVGLAGENGELFF
CDR3 DNA: TGTGCCAGCAGCGTAGGACTAGCGGGAGAGAACGGGGAGCTGTTTTTT

clone size: NA
J gene: TRBJ1-1
V gene: TRBV12-3/TRBV12-4
D gene: NA
CDR3 protein: CASNLRGSDTEAFF
CDR3 DNA: TGTGCCAGCAACTTAAGGGGTAGCGACACTGAAGCTTTCTTT

clone size: many
J gene: TRBJ2-7
V gene: TRBV6-1
D gene: NA
CDR3 protein: CASSEAGGPAYEQYF
CDR3 DNA: TGTGCCAGCAGTGAAGCGGGCGGGCCCGCTTACGAGCAGTACTTC

clone size: many
J gene: TRBJ1-1
V gene: TRBV18
D gene: NA
CDR3 protein: CASLQGKVTEAFF
CDR3 DNA: TGTGCCAGCCTCCAGGGGAAGGTCACTGAAGCTTTCTTT

clone size: NA
J gene: TRBJ2-3
V gene: TRBV28
D gene: NA
CDR3 protein: CASSLTAADTDTQYF
CDR3 DNA: TGTGCCAGCAGTTTAACCGCGGCCGACACAGATACGCAGTATTTT

clone size: many
J gene: TRBJ2-1
V gene: TRBV7-2
D gene: NA
CDR3 protein: CASSVGHPSYNEQFF
CDR3 DNA: TGTGCCAGCAGCGTCGGCCACCCCTCCTACAATGAGCAGTTCTTC

clone size: few
J gene: TRBJ2-3
V gene: TRBV7-9
D gene: TRBD2
CDR3 protein: CASSTPPGTSGSRDTQYF
CDR3 DNA: TGTGCCAGCAGCACCCCCCCAGGGACTAGCGGGAGCAGGGATACGCAGTATTTT

clone size: NA
J gene: TRBJ2-1
V gene: TRBV6-2/TRBV6-3
D gene: TRBD2
CDR3 protein: CASLPGGGGRYNEQFF
CDR3 DNA: TGTGCCAGCCTCCCGGGCGGGGGCGGGAGGTACAATGAGCAGTTCTTC

clone size: many
J gene: TRBJ2-5
V gene: TRBV4-1
D gene: TRBD2
CDR3 protein: CASTPGRILAGGETQYF
CDR3 DNA: TGCGCCAGCACGCCGGGAAGGATCCTAGCGGGGGGAGAGACCCAGTACTTC

clone size: NA
J gene: TRBJ2-7
V gene: TRBV7-9
D gene: NA
CDR3 protein: CASSHRPSYEQYF
CDR3 DNA: TGTGCCAGCAGTCACCGGCCTTCCTACGAGCAGTACTTC

clone size: NA
J gene: TRBJ2-2
V gene: TRBV5-1
D gene: NA
CDR3 protein: CASSRLDTTGELFF
CDR3 DNA: TGCGCCAGCAGCCGACTTGACACAACCGGGGAGCTGTTTTTT

clone size: few
J gene: TRBJ1-1
V gene: TRBV29-1
D gene: NA
CDR3 protein: CSVTSTEAFF
CDR3 DNA: TGCAGCGTCACCTCCACTGAAGCTTTCTTT

clone size: many
J gene: TRBJ1-1
V gene: TRBV29-1
D gene: NA
CDR3 protein: CSVGATNMNTEAFF
CDR3 DNA: TGCAGCGTCGGAGCGACAAACATGAACACTGAAGCTTTCTTT

clone size: few
J gene: TRBJ2-1
V gene: TRBV5-1
D gene: TRBD2
CDR3 protein: CASSFRLAGGYNEQFF
CDR3 DNA: TGCGCCAGCAGCTTTCGTCTGGCGGGAGGGTACAATGAGCAGTTCTTC

clone size: NA
J gene: TRBJ1-6
V gene: TRBV14
D gene: NA
CDR3 protein: CASSQVYAGAGIGSPLHF
CDR3 DNA: TGTGCCAGCAGCCAAGTGTATGCGGGGGCAGGGATTGGATCACCCCTCCACTTT

clone size: NA
J gene: TRBJ2-7
V gene: TRBV7-2
D gene: NA
CDR3 protein: CASSLGDPAEQYF
CDR3 DNA: TGTGCCAGCAGCTTAGGGGACCCAGCCGAGCAGTACTTC

clone size: many
J gene: TRBJ1-1
V gene: TRBV27
D gene: NA
CDR3 protein: CASRDPRGRDTEAFF
CDR3 DNA: TGTGCCAGCAGGGACCCCCGTGGGAGGGACACTGAAGCTTTCTTT

clone size: many
J gene: TRBJ1-2
V gene: TRBV18
D gene: TRBD1
CDR3 protein: CASSPFPGTVTYGYTF
CDR3 DNA: TGTGCCAGCTCACCTTTTCCCGGGACAGTCACCTATGGCTACACCTTC

clone size: many
J gene: TRBJ2-7
V gene: TRBV12-3/TRBV12-4
D gene: TRBD2
CDR3 protein: CASSYGLAEPPYEQYF
CDR3 DNA: TGTGCCAGCAGCTACGGACTAGCGGAACCCCCCTACGAGCAGTACTTC

clone size: NA
J gene: TRBJ1-2
V gene: TRBV19
D gene: NA
CDR3 protein: CASSRRESNYGYTF
CDR3 DNA: TGTGCCAGTAGTCGCCGAGAGAGTAACTATGGCTACACCTTC

clone size: few
J gene: TRBJ1-1
V gene: TRBV27
D gene: NA
CDR3 protein: CASSLGAQGNTEAFF
CDR3 DNA: TGTGCCAGCAGTTTGGGGGCGCAGGGGAACACTGAAGCTTTCTTT

clone size: NA
J gene: TRBJ2-7
V gene: TRBV7-9
D gene: TRBD2
CDR3 protein: CASSARTSGFYEQYF
CDR3 DNA: TGTGCCAGCAGCGCTCGGACTAGCGGCTTCTACGAGCAGTACTTC

clone size: few
J gene: TRBJ1-4
V gene: TRBV7-9
D gene: NA
CDR3 protein: CASSLAGGYTELFF
CDR3 DNA: TGTGCCAGCAGCTTAGCCGGGGGGTACACGGAACTGTTTTTT

clone size: many
J gene: TRBJ2-3
V gene: TRBV13
D gene: TRBD2
CDR3 protein: CASSSRLAGTDTQYF
CDR3 DNA: TGTGCCAGCAGCTCCCGACTAGCGGGCACAGATACGCAGTATTTT

clone size: many
J gene: TRBJ2-7
V gene: TRBV4-3
D gene: NA
CDR3 protein: CASSQDTRMLRYEQYF
CDR3 DNA: TGCGCCAGCAGCCAAGATACCAGAATGTTGAGGTACGAGCAGTACTTC

clone size: many
J gene: TRBJ1-3
V gene: TRBV2
D gene: NA
CDR3 protein: CASSGGPRADGNTIYF
CDR3 DNA: TGTGCCAGCAGTGGGGGGCCTCGGGCGGATGGAAACACCATATATTTT

clone size: many
J gene: TRBJ1-2
V gene: TRBV18
D gene: NA
CDR3 protein: CASSQASSAGGYTF
CDR3 DNA: TGTGCCAGCTCTCAGGCCAGCTCGGCAGGAGGCTACACCTTC

clone size: NA
J gene: TRBJ1-2
V gene: TRBV29-1
D gene: TRBD1
CDR3 protein: CSVWTGWDYGYTF
CDR3 DNA: TGCAGCGTCTGGACAGGGTGGGACTATGGCTACACCTTC

clone size: many
J gene: TRBJ2-3
V gene: TRBV20-1
D gene: TRBD2
CDR3 protein: CSADGLAGVTDTQYF
CDR3 DNA: TGCAGTGCGGACGGACTAGCGGGAGTGACAGATACGCAGTATTTT

clone size: few
J gene: TRBJ2-2
V gene: TRBV6-5
D gene: TRBD2
CDR3 protein: CASSYIARLAGEGELFF
CDR3 DNA: TGTGCCAGCAGTTACATCGCCCGACTAGCGGGAGAGGGGGAGCTGTTTTTT

clone size: few
J gene: TRBJ2-7
V gene: TRBV5-6
D gene: NA
CDR3 protein: CASSAGQRGSSYEQYF
CDR3 DNA: TGTGCCAGCAGCGCGGGACAACGGGGGAGCTCCTACGAGCAGTACTTC

clone size: NA
J gene: TRBJ2-3
V gene: TRBV3-1
D gene: TRBD2
CDR3 protein: CASSVLAGVGDTQYF
CDR3 DNA: TGTGCCAGCAGCGTTCTAGCGGGAGTGGGGGATACGCAGTATTTT

clone size: few
J gene: TRBJ2-1
V gene: TRBV6-1
D gene: NA
CDR3 protein: CASSHGGNEQFF
CDR3 DNA: TGTGCCAGCAGCCACGGGGGAAATGAGCAGTTCTTC

clone size: few
J gene: TRBJ2-3
V gene: TRBV4-2
D gene: TRBD2
CDR3 protein: CASSQAPPATSGGTDTQYF
CDR3 DNA: TGTGCCAGCAGCCAAGCCCCCCCCGCAACTAGCGGGGGCACAGATACGCAGTATTTT

clone size: many
J gene: TRBJ2-1
V gene: TRBV11-2
D gene: NA
CDR3 protein: CASSAGTVYNEQFF
CDR3 DNA: TGTGCCAGCAGCGCCGGGACGGTTTACAATGAGCAGTTCTTC

clone size: NA
J gene: TRBJ2-5
V gene: TRBV12-3/TRBV12-4
D gene: NA
CDR3 protein: CASTPQGEETQYF
CDR3 DNA: TGTGCCAGCACCCCCCAAGGGGAAGAGACCCAGTACTTC

clone size: many
J gene: TRBJ2-1
V gene: TRBV27
D gene: NA
CDR3 protein: CASKQESYNEQFF
CDR3 DNA: TGTGCCAGCAAACAGGAATCCTACAATGAGCAGTTCTTC

clone size: many
J gene: TRBJ2-7
V gene: TRBV18
D gene: NA
CDR3 protein: CASSLWGSRANEQYF
CDR3 DNA: TGTGCCAGCTCACTCTGGGGAAGCAGGGCAAACGAGCAGTACTTC

clone size: few
J gene: TRBJ2-2
V gene: TRBV29-1
D gene: NA
CDR3 protein: CSVALGNTGELFF
CDR3 DNA: TGCAGCGTTGCTCTGGGGAACACCGGGGAGCTGTTTTTT

clone size: many
J gene: TRBJ2-7
V gene: TRBV11-2
D gene: TRBD1
CDR3 protein: CASSFGTGYEQYF
CDR3 DNA: TGTGCCAGCAGTTTTGGGACAGGCTACGAGCAGTACTTC